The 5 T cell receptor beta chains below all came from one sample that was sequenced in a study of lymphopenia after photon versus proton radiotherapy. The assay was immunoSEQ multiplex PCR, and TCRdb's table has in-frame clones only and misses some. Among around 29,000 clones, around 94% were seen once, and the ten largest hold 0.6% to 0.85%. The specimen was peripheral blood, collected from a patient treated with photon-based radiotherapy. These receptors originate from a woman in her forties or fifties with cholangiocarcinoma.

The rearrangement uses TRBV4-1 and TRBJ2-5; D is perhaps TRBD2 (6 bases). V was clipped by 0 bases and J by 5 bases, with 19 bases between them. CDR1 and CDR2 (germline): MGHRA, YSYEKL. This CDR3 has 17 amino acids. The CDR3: CASSQDKGTPRGETQYF. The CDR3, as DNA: TGCGCCAGCAGCCAAGATAAAGGGACTCCACGGGGGGAGACCCAGTACTTC.

The CDR3: CASSHQGQGGDTQYF. The CDR3 DNA reads TGTGCCAGCAGCCATCAGGGCCAAGGGGGAGATACGCAGTATTTT. This chain links TRBV21-1 with TRBJ2-3; the table assigns TRBD1, which was not confirmed against the DNA. TRBV21-1 is a pseudogene. This CDR3 region has 15 residues.

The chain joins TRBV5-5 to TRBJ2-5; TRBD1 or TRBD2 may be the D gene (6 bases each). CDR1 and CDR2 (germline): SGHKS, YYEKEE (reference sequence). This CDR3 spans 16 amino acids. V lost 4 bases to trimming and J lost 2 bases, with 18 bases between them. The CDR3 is CASSKGGLGGQETQYF. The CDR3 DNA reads TGTGCCAGCAGCAAGGGGGGACTGGGTGGGCAAGAGACCCAGTACTTC. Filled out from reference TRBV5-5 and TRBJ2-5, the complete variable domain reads DAGVTQSPTHLIKTRGQQVTLRCSPISGHKSVSWYQQVLGQGPQFIFQYYEKEERGRGNFPDRFSARQFPNYSSELNVNALLLGDSALYLCASSKGGLGGQETQYFGPGTRLLVL.

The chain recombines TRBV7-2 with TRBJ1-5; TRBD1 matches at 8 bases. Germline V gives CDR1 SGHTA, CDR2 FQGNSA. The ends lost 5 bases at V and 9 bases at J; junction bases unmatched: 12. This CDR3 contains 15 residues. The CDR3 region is CASSRETGGSGPQHF. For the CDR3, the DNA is TGTGCCAGCAGCCGTGAAACAGGGGGTTCGGGGCCCCAGCATTTT.

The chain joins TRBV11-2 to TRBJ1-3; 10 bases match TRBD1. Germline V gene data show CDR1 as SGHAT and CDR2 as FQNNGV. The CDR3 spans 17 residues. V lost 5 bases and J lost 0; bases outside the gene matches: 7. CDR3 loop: CASSVRDRGSSGNTIYF. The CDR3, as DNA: TGTGCCAGCAGCGTCCGGGACAGGGGAAGCTCTGGAAACACCATATATTTT.